This T cell receptor (beta chain) was retrieved from a study of T cells in localized non-small cell lung cancer. Study-wide results and limits: Uninvolved adjacent lung showed peak T cell clonality, exceeding tumor. Adjacent lung exhibited a median of 57 among the 100 most abundant tumor clones.

Neighbouring lung, lacking atypia, was collected no less than 2 cm away from the tumor margin. A remark on this clone: What it binds is unknown.

The protocol was immunoSEQ multiplex PCR, while the TCRdb copy is restricted to in-frame clones and leaves out a portion. The table includes approximately 1,600 clones, 15% to 20% detected once. The receptor's source is a male donor at least 60 years old with stage III squamous cell lung carcinoma. Here the sequenced sample was normal lung tissue next to the tumor, taken before any cancer treatment.

The CDR3 region has the DNA TGTGCCAGCAGTTCTCGCCGGGTCCTACAAAATTCACCCCTCCACTTT. Translation: CASSSRRVLQNSPLHF. The chain combines TRBV6-8 with TRBJ1-6, with D uncertain. This CDR3 is 16 amino acids long. V lost 4 bases and J lost 7, with 17 bases in between. Germline V CDR1 and CDR2: MNHGY, SAAAGT.